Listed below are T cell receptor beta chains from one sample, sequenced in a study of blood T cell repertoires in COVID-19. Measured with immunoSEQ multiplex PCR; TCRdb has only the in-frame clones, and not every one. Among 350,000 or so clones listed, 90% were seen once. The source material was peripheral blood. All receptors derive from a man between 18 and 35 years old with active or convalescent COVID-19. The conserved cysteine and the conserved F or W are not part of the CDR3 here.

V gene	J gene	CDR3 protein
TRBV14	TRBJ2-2	ASSQVGVPDITNTGELF
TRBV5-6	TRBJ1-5	ASSSLGGSNQPQH
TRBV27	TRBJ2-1	ASSLISPGQLNEQF
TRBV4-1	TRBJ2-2	ASSPRSRGGELF
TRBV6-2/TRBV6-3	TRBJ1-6	ASSRGGNNSPLH
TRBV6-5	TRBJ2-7	ASSWDREEEQY
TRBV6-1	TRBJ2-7	ASSELARTYEQY
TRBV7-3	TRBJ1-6	ASSLNVGRSPLH
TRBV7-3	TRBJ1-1	ASSITSRNTEAF
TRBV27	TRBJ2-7	ASSLGRGPGVGYEQY
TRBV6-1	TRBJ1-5	ASSDRGLQPQH
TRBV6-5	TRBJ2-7	ASSRRETYEQY
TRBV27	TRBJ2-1	ASSSAGTSLNEQF
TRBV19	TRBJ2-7	ASGLTGAYEQY
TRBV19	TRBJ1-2	ASSMATGKNGYT
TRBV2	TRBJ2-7	ASSAALEQY
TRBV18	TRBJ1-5	ASSPRPSGNQPQH
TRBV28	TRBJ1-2	ASAASEGRNYGYT
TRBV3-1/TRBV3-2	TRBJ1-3	ASSPGTGTGNTIY
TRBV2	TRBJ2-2	ASSKTGHDTGELF
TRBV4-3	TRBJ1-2	ASSQDRTVILHGYT
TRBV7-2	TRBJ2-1	ASSLSGTSGNNEQF
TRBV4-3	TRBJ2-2	ASSQEYGTSGWGELF
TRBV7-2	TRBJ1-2	ASSFRANYGYT
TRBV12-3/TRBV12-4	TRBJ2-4	ASSLAGGFQY
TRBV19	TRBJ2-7	ASRNWTDYEQY
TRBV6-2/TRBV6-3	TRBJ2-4	ASSILGRAGKNIQY
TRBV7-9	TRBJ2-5	ASSLGDRGTETQY
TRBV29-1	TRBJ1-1	SADPEDTEAF
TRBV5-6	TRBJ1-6	ASSLSWGDIDSPLH
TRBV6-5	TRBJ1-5	ASSTGNQPQH
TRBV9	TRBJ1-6	ASSPRKSRDSPLH
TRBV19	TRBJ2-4	ASSITSGKNIQY
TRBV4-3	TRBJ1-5	ASSPDRASNQPQH
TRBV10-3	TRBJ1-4	AIIWRPVV
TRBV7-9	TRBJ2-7	ASSMILGGYEQY
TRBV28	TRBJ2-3	ASSLSQFKDTQY
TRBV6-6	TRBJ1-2	ASSDRTYGYT
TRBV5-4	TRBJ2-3	ASRLVGGPDTQY
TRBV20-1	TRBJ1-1	SAEPEAF
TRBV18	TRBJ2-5	ASSPPRTPGQETQY